The present T cell receptor beta chain was sequenced within a study of T-cell reconstitution after alpha-beta-depleted transplantation in children. Overall study results and limits: T-cell counts and diversity at one year post-transplant came mainly from newly produced T cells. For some patients, TCRbeta diversity was high at day 60 because of recipient T cells and thymic progenitors that survived.

This clonotype was found many times. No antigen is known for it. Unique molecular identifiers were used in preparing the TCRbeta library. TCRdb ran MiXCR on the PCR reads and lists one entry per CDR3 protein. The table records 250,000 to 300,000 distinct CDR3 sequences, around 7.3% of them present only once. The source of this sequence is a female patient aged 2 to 10 who had a stem cell transplant for Fanconi anemia, so the T cells may come from the graft donor. The sequencing here drew on peripheral blood, taken 360 days after TCRalphabeta/CD19-depleted stem cell transplant.

CDR3 in DNA: TGCAGTGCCCTGAAAGGGACAGGTAACAATGAGCAGTTCTTC. It specifies CSALKGTGNNEQFF. The genes are TRBV20-1 and TRBJ2-1; 8 nucleotides match TRBD1. Trimming took 6 bases from V and 5 from J; bases not matched to a gene: 9. The CDR3 has 14 residues. Germline CDR1 and CDR2: DFQATT and SNEGSKA (reference sequence).